The source of this T cell receptor beta chain is a study of blood T cells in healthy people across ages. Whole-study findings and limits: Expanded clonotype changes were possibly confounded by unknown donor CMV status. As age increased, TCR beta diversity per million T cells fell in a roughly linear fashion. Leaving the PBMCs unsorted stopped any conclusive comparison of naive versus antigen-experienced cells.

Comment on this clonotype: Antigen specificity is unknown.

CDR3 length: 14 residues. Germline V gene data show CDR1 as SQVTM and CDR2 as ANQGSEA. With 0 bases clipped from V and 8 bases from J, the junction kept 6 bases outside the gene matches. Sample-barcoded 5' priming and a J-beta primer mix drove a second PCR of roughly 6 to 12 cycles. All cDNA molecules were each tagged by a template-switch adaptor with 12 random nucleotides. MiXCR, run by TCRdb on the 5' RACE reads, gives a single entry per CDR3 protein. The repertoire consists of fewer than 800,000 distinct CDR3 sequences, with approximately 21% occurring once and the leading ten covering roughly 3.6%.

This sequence originates from an older man in good health. J is TRBJ2-1 and V is TRBV29-1; 8 nucleotides align to TRBD2. Sequencing used blood. Here the CDR3 reads CSVEDLSGSDEQFF. In DNA form, the CDR3 reads TGCAGCGTTGAAGATCTAAGCGGGAGTGATGAGCAGTTCTTC.